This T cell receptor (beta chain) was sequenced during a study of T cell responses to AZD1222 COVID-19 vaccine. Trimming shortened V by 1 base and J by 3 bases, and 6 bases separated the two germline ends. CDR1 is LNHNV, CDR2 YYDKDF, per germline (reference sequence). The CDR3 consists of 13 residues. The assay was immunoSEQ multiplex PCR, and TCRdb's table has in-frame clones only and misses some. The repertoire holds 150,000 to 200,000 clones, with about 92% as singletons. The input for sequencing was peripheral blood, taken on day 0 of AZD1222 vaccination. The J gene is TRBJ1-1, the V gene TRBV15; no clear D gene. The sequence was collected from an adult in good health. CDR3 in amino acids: CATSRVIYTEAFF. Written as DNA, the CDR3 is TGTGCCACCAGCAGAGTCATATACACTGAAGCTTTCTTT.